These 12 T cell receptor beta chains were all obtained from the same sample, sequenced in a study of blood T cell repertoires in COVID-19. Some clones are missing from TCRdb's copy, which holds only in-frame ones; the method was immunoSEQ multiplex PCR. Found here are roughly 250,000 clones, approximately 88% of them singletons; the top ten hold around 1.2%. Sequencing was carried out using PBMCs or T cells enriched from blood (not recorded which). These receptors all come from a woman aged 40 to 50 with acute COVID-19.

This clone turned up a few times. The gene calls are TRBV4-1 and TRBJ1-1; D may be TRBD1 (6 bases). Between the trimmed V and J ends, which lost 6 bases and 5 bases, there was a span of 16 bases. Germline CDR1 and CDR2: MGHRA and YSYEKL. The CDR3 is 14 amino acids. The CDR3 DNA reads as TGCGCCAGCAGGGGACACCTAAAAGGTACTGAAGCTTTCTTT. Translating gives CASRGHLKGTEAFF.

CDR3 residues: CASSPVGTVHGYTF. The CDR3 DNA is TGTGCCAGCTCACCGGTAGGGACAGTCCATGGCTACACCTTC. V usage is TRBV18 and J usage is TRBJ1-2; 7 nucleotides match TRBD1. Trimming cost V 3 bases and J 6 bases; bases outside gene matches: 7. The CDR3 consists of 14 residues. Germline V gene lookup returns CDR1 KGHSH and CDR2 LQKENI.

This clone was found a few times. The chain is built from TRBV5-1 and TRBJ2-3; the match to TRBD2 covers 7 bases. The CDR3 has 14 amino acids. J lost 5 bases, V lost 1 base, and 4 bases had no gene match. The germline V gene encodes CDR1 SGHRS and CDR2 YFSETQ. The CDR3 nucleotides read TGCGCCAGCAGCTTGACTAGCGCCGAAGATACGCAGTATTTT. Its protein product is CASSLTSAEDTQYF.

This sequence joins TRBV2 and TRBJ1-1; tentative D call: TRBD1 (6 bases). CDR3 length: 14 amino acids. Germline-derived CDR1 and CDR2 are SNHLY and FYNNEI. V was clipped by 8 bases and J by 0 bases, with 13 bases between them. The CDR3 sequence is CASPGGLMNTEAFF. The DNA of the CDR3 is TGTGCCAGCCCGGGGGGGCTGATGAACACTGAAGCTTTCTTT. Complete variable domain (other parts from reference TRBV2 and TRBJ1-1): EPEVTQTPSHQVTQMGQEVILRCVPISNHLYFYWYRQILGQKVEFLVSFYNNEISEKSEIFDDQFSVERPDGSNFTLKIRSTKLEDSAMYFCASPGGLMNTEAFFGQGTRLTVV.

The chain links TRBV6-5 to TRBJ2-7; D is uncertain. CDR3 length: 14 residues. The V end was cut by 3 bases, the J end by 2 bases, with 11 bases between. Germline V gives CDR1 MNHEY, CDR2 SVGAGI. The CDR3 sequence is CASSYRESPYEQYF. CDR3 sequence (DNA): TGTGCCAGCAGTTATCGAGAGAGCCCCTACGAGCAGTACTTC.

The chain links TRBV7-9 to TRBJ2-3; 10 bases map to TRBD2. V shed 2 bases and J 6 bases; nucleotides not matched to a gene: 8. This CDR3 is built from 16 residues. The germline gives CDR1 SEHNR, CDR2 FQNEAQ (reference sequence). The CDR3 protein is CASSLRLAGAGDTQYF. CDR3 sequence (DNA): TGTGCCAGCAGCTTACGGCTAGCGGGAGCAGGGGATACGCAGTATTTT.

The rearrangement uses TRBV5-1 and TRBJ2-7, with D maybe TRBD1 (6 bases). V lost 0 bases to trimming and J lost 4 bases, with 11 bases between them. Germline assignment: CDR1 SGHRS and CDR2 YFSETQ. The CDR3 covers 14 residues. In DNA form, the CDR3 reads TGCGCCAGCAGCTTGGGGACAGTAGAGTACGAGCAGTACTTC. It encodes CASSLGTVEYEQYF.

The chain couples TRBV19 to TRBJ2-1; 12 bases map to TRBD2. Germline lookup yields CDR1 LNHDA and CDR2 SQIVND (reference sequence). V shed 3 bases, J shed 4 bases, and the junction held 7 bases outside the gene matches. The CDR3 is made up of 17 amino acids. DNA of the CDR3: TGTGCCAGTAGTATTTGGACTAGCGGGATTGAGTACAATGAGCAGTTCTTC. Its translation is CASSIWTSGIEYNEQFF.

This clone was observed a single time. The J gene is TRBJ2-2, the V gene TRBV7-2; TRBD2 agrees at 10 bases. There are 15 residues in the CDR3. V dropped 4 bases and J dropped 1; count of bases not matched to a gene: 0. Germline CDR1 is SGHTA and CDR2 is FQGNSA. DNA of the CDR3: TGTGCCAGCAGCTGGACTAGCGGGAACACCGGGGAGCTGTTTTTT. Residues: CASSWTSGNTGELFF. Filled out from reference TRBV7-2 and TRBJ2-2, the complete variable domain reads GAGVSQSPSNKVTEKGKDVELRCDPISGHTALYWYRQSLGQGLEFLIYFQGNSAPDKSGLPSDRFSAERTGGSVSTLTIQRTQQEDSAVYLCASSWTSGNTGELFFGEGSRLTVL.

The chain uses TRBV7-9 and TRBJ1-1; D not resolved. CDR3 size: 13 residues. Germline V gene lookup returns CDR1 SEHNR and CDR2 FQNEAQ (reference sequence). V was trimmed by 1 base and J by 5 bases, leaving 8 bases between them. The CDR3 DNA is TGTGCCAGCAGCTTAGAGGTCGGGACTGAAGCTTTCTTT. Translated, it gives CASSLEVGTEAFF.

The CDR3 sequence: CASSLQGSEQFF. The CDR3 DNA reads TGCGCCAGCAGCCTACAGGGGAGTGAGCAGTTCTTC. The chain employs TRBV5-1 and TRBJ2-1; 7 nucleotides match TRBD1. The V segment lost 4 bases and the J segment 9 bases; nucleotides outside the gene matches: 4. This CDR3 contains 12 residues. Germline CDR1 SGHRS, CDR2 YFSETQ.

The genes are TRBV7-9 and TRBJ1-4, with a possible D match to TRBD1 (6 bases). Germline V gives CDR1 SEHNR, CDR2 FQNEAQ (reference sequence). V was pared by 1 base and J by 5 bases, with 8 bases between. CDR3 length: 14 amino acids. The CDR3 loop reads CASSLVQGNEKLFF. The CDR3 DNA is TGTGCCAGCAGCTTAGTGCAGGGGAATGAAAAACTGTTTTTT.